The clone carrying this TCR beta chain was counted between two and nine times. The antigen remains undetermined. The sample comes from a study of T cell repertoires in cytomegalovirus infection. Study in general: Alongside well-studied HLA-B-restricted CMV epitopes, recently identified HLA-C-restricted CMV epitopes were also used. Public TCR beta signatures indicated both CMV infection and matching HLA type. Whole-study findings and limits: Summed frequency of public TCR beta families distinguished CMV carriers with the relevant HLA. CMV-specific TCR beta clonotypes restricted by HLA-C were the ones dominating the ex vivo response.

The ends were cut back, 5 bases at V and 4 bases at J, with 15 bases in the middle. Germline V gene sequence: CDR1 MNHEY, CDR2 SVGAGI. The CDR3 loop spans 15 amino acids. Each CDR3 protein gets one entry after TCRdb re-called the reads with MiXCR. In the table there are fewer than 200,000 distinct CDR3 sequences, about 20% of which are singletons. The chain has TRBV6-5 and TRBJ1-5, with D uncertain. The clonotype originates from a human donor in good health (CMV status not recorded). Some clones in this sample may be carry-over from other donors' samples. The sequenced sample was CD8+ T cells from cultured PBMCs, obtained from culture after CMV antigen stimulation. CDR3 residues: CASSPREQTNQPQHF. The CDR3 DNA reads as TGTGCCAGCAGTCCCCGGGAACAGACGAATCAGCCCCAGCATTTT.